This T cell receptor (beta chain) was captured in a study of molecular identifiers for immune sequencing clone quantification. Points from the study as a whole: Shared barcodes on identical TCR molecules could underestimate the sizes of highly expanded clones. Effector cells kept over 98% of their molecules in clones above 20 RNA copies, while naive cells kept under 1% there.

A word on this clonotype: Its target is unknown.

Based on a CD8+CD4-CCR7+CD45RA+ profile, naive CD8 T cells were sorted. Previously described methods and listed TCR primers produced bulk TCR libraries. TCRdb reprocessed the PCR reads via MiXCR and lists one record per CDR3 protein. The sample includes some 70,000 distinct CDR3 sequences, 18% seen only once; the top ten take approximately 1.5%. The V and J ends lost 3 bases and 3 bases, in that order; junction bases with no gene match: 5. The CDR3 contains 14 residues. The germline V gene has CDR1 MNHEY and CDR2 SMNVEV (reference sequence). The source is a human donor in good health. Some libraries in this study had Jurkat cell RNA spiked in. The sample comprised naive CD8+ T cells from blood, with Jurkat cell RNA spiked in. Subset meaning: FACS-sorted CD8+CD4-CCR7+CD45RA+ naive T cells. The chain employs TRBV27 and TRBJ2-7, with TRBD1 identical over 7 bases. The DNA of the CDR3 is TGTGCCAGCAGTTTCAGGGGGTTGGTCTACGAGCAGTACTTC. As protein: CASSFRGLVYEQYF.